Listed here is a single TCR beta chain. Losses at the gene ends were 0 bases for V and 2 bases for J; bases not matched to a gene: 5. Germline CDR1 SGDLS, CDR2 YYNGEE. The length of the CDR3 is 15 residues. This sample was included in a study of technical replicates of blood from several donors. Profiling relied on immunoSEQ multiplex PCR, and the TCRdb table lists in-frame clones only, not all of them. The sample has roughly 100,000 clones, around 93% seen once. This clonotype was sampled from a human donor in good health. The rearrangement uses TRBV9 and TRBJ2-7; 7 bases fit TRBD1. The sequencing sample was made of T cells isolated from PBMCs. This chain's CDR3 is CASSVVPGGAYEQYF. The CDR3 DNA reads TGTGCCAGCAGCGTAGTCCCAGGGGGAGCCTACGAGCAGTACTTC.